These 10 T cell receptor beta chains came from one sample sequenced in a study of blood T cell repertoires in COVID-19. The data were produced by immunoSEQ multiplex PCR, yet TCRdb's version contains in-frame clones alone and is incomplete. The sample records 200,000 to 250,000 clones, 87% being singletons. Sequencing was performed on peripheral blood. These receptors originate from a man aged 18 to 30 with active or convalescent COVID-19.

This clone has just one count. V and J are TRBV7-3 and TRBJ2-1; D unresolved. V was trimmed by 5 bases and J by 0 bases, leaving 8 bases between them. The germline gives CDR1 SGHTA, CDR2 FQGTGA. This CDR3 has 14 residues. The DNA for the CDR3 is TGTGCCAGCAGCCTCATTAGCTCCTACAATGAGCAGTTCTTC. This codes for CASSLISSYNEQFF.

The genes are TRBV7-7 and TRBJ2-5; tentatively, D is TRBD2 (6 bases). The CDR3 runs to 14 residues. Germline CDR1 is SSHAT and CDR2 is FNYEAQ (reference sequence). V dropped 4 bases and J dropped 3 bases, with 12 bases sitting between them. CDR3 nucleotides: TGTGCCAGCAGCTCGGCGGGACGGAAAGAGACCCAGTACTTC. It encodes CASSSAGRKETQYF.

The chain carries TRBV6-2 or TRBV6-3 and TRBJ1-1, with 8 nucleotides matching TRBD1. The junction had 9 bases not matched to a gene; V was cut back by 7 bases and J by 2 bases. This CDR3 contains 15 residues. CDR1 is MNHEY and CDR2 is SVGEGT in the germline V gene. The CDR3 protein is CASIPQGEINTEAFF. Written as DNA, the CDR3 is TGTGCCAGCATCCCACAGGGGGAAATAAACACTGAAGCTTTCTTT.

The CDR3 reads CASSLGAGNQPQHF. In DNA, the CDR3 is TGCGCCAGCAGCTTAGGGGCTGGCAATCAGCCCCAGCATTTT. This chain connects TRBV5-1 to TRBJ1-5; tentative D call: TRBD1 (5 bases). Germline CDR1 reads SGHRS; CDR2 reads YFSETQ. V dropped 2 bases and J dropped 2 bases, with 8 bases sitting between them. CDR3 length: 14 residues.

The V call is TRBV7-9, the J call TRBJ2-2, with TRBD1 matching 7 bases. The CDR3 has 16 amino acids. Germline V gene lookup returns CDR1 SEHNR and CDR2 FQNEAQ (reference sequence). The J segment lost 4 bases and the V segment lost 6 bases, leaving 11 bases of the junction unmatched. For the CDR3, the DNA is TGTGCCAGCAGAACGCAACAGGGGTTAGGCACCGGGGAGCTGTTTTTT. Protein product: CASRTQQGLGTGELFF. Using reference TRBV7-9 and TRBJ2-2 for the parts outside the CDR3, the full variable domain is DTGVSQNPRHKITKRGQNVTFRCDPISEHNRLYWYRQTLGQGPEFLTYFQNEAQLEKSRLLSDRFSAERPKGSFSTLEIQRTEQGDSAMYLCASRTQQGLGTGELFFGEGSRLTVL.

The V call is TRBV5-1, the J call TRBJ2-5; 16 bases line up with TRBD2. CDR1 and CDR2 from the germline V gene are SGHRS and YFSETQ. The CDR3 totals 17 residues. V lost 4 bases and J lost 5; bases outside the gene matches: 8. The CDR3 reads CASSPGTSGGAPETQYF. The CDR3 nucleotides are TGCGCCAGCAGCCCCGGGACTAGCGGGGGGGCTCCGGAGACCCAGTACTTC.

As regards this clone: Other DNA sequences from this sample encode an identical CDR3 as well. The chain employs TRBV27 and TRBJ1-2, with D possibly TRBD1 on 5 matching bases. The length of the CDR3 is 14 residues. V lost 3 bases and J 5 bases, leaving 13 bases between the germline ends. Germline CDR1 MNHEY, CDR2 SMNVEV (reference sequence). The CDR3 coding sequence is TGTGCCAGCAGTTTGGGAGGGGCCGGTTATGGCTACACCTTC. Amino acids: CASSLGGAGYGYTF.

The table lists this clone with a few counts. This chain connects TRBV4-3 to TRBJ2-2; 10 bases fit TRBD2. Per germline, CDR1 LGHNA and CDR2 YSLEER. With V trimmed by 0 bases and J by 3 bases, 7 bases remained unmatched. The CDR3 loop spans 18 amino acids. The CDR3 reads CASSQDVGLARYTGELFF. CDR3 in DNA: TGCGCCAGCAGCCAAGATGTGGGACTAGCGAGATACACCGGGGAGCTGTTTTTT.

The gene calls are TRBV5-1 and TRBJ1-5; 9 bases align to TRBD1. The trim removed 2 bases at V and 6 bases at J, leaving 15 bases unmatched. There are 18 residues in the CDR3. The V gene's germline CDR1 is SGHRS and CDR2 YFSETQ. DNA of the CDR3: TGCGCCAGCAGCTTAAACTACACCGGGACAGGGAAGGTTCAGCCCCAGCATTTT. Its translation is CASSLNYTGTGKVQPQHF.

This clone has a handful of counts. The chain employs TRBV3-1 (or the pseudogene TRBV3-2) and TRBJ1-1; no reliable D call. Germline V CDR1 and CDR2: LGHDT, YNNKEL (reference sequence). V was trimmed by 0 bases and J by 8 bases, leaving 13 bases between them. The CDR3 length is 14 residues. The CDR3 protein is CASSQDDWAGEAFF. In nucleotides, the CDR3 is TGTGCCAGCAGCCAAGATGATTGGGCGGGGGAAGCTTTCTTT.